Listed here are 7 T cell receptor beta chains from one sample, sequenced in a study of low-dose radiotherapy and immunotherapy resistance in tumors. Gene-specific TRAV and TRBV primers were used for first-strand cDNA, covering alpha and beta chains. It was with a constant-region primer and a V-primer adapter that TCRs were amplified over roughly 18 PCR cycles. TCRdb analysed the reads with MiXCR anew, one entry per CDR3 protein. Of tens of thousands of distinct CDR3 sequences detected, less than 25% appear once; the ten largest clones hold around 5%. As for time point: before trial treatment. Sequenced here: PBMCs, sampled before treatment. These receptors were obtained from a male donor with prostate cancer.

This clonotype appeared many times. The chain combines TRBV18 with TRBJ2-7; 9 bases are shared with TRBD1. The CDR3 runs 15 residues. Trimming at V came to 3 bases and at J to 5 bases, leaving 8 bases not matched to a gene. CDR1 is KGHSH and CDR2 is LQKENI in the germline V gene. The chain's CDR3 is CASSPKTGGSNEQYF. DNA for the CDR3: TGTGCCAGCTCACCCAAGACAGGGGGTTCCAACGAGCAGTACTTC.

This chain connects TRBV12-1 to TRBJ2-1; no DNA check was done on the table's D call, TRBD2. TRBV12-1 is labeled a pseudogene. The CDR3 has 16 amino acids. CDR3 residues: CASSSNTGTSYNEQFF. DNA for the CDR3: TGTGCCAGCAGCTCCAACACAGGGACTAGCTACAATGAGCAGTTCTTC.

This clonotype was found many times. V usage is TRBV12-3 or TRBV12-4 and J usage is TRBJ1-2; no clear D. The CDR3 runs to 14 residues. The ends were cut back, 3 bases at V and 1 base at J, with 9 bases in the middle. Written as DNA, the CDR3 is TGTGCCAGCAGTTTTGCACAGTTTAACTATGGCTACACCTTC. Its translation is CASSFAQFNYGYTF.

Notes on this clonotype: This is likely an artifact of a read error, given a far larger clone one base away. The DNA for the CDR3 is TGTGCCAGCAGTGTAGGACTAGCGGGGGGTGAGCAGTACTTC. Its protein product is CASSVGLAGGEQYF. The gene calls are TRBV6-1 and TRBJ2-7, with TRBD2 matching over 14 bases. There are 14 residues in the CDR3. Germline V gene sequence: CDR1 MNHNS, CDR2 SASEGT. Germline trimming cut 4 bases from V and 7 bases from J; bases unmatched to any gene: 3.

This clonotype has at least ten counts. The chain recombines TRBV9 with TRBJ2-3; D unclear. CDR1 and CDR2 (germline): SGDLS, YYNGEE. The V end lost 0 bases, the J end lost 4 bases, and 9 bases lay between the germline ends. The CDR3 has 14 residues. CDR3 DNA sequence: TGTGCCAGCAGCGTAGGGAGCTGGCCAGATACGCAGTATTTT. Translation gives CASSVGSWPDTQYF.

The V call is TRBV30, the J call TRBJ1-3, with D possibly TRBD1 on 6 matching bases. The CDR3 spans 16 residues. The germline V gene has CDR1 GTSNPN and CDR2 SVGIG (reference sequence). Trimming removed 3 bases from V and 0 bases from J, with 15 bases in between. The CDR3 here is CAWSKGGSFSGNTIYF. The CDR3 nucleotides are TGTGCCTGGAGCAAAGGGGGTTCATTCTCTGGAAACACCATATATTTT.

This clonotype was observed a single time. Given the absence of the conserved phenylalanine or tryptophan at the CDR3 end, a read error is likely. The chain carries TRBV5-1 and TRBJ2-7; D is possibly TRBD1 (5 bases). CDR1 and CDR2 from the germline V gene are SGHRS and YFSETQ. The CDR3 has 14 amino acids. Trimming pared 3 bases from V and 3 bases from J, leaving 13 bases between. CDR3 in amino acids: CASSSTGVNYEQYC. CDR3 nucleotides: TGCGCCAGCAGCTCAACAGGTGTGAACTACGAGCAGTACTGC.